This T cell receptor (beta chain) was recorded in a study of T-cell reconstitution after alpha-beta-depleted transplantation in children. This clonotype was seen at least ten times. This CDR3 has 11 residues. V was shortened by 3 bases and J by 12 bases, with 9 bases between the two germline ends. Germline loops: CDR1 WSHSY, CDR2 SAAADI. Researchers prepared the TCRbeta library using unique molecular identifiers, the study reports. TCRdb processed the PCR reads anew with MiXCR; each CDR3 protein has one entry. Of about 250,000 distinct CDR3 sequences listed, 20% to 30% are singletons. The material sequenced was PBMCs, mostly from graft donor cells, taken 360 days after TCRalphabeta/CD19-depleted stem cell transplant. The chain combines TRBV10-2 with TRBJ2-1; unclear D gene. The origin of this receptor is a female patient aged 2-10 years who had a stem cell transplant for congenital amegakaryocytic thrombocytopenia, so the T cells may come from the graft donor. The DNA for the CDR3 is TGCGCCAGCAGTGAAGGGTTGGCGCAGTTCTTC. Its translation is CASSEGLAQFF.